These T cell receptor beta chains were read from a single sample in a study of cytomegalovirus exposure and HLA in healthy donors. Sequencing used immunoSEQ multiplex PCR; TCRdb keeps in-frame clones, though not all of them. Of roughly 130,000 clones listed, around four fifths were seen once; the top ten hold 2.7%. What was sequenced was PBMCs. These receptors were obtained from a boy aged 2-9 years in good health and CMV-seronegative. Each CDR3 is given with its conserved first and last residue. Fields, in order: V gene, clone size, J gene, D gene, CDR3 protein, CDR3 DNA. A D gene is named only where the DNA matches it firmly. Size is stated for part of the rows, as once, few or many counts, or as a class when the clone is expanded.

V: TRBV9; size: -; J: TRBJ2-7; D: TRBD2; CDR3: CASSVVGGGPYEQYF; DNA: TGTGCCAGCAGCGTAGTTGGCGGGGGACCCTACGAGCAGTACTTC
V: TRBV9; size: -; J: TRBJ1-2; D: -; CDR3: CASSVGSLNYGHTF; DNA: TGTGCCAGCAGCGTAGGTAGTCTGAACTATGGCCACACCTTC
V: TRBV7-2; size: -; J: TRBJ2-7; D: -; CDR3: CASTLGLDDYYEQYF; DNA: TGTGCCAGCACCTTGGGTCTAGATGACTACTACGAGCAGTACTTC
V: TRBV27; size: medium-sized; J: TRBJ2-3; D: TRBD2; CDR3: CASNGLAGDHRTDTQYF; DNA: TGTGCCAGCAACGGACTAGCGGGAGATCATCGCACAGATACGCAGTATTTT
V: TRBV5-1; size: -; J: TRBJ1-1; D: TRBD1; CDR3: CASTLDRENTEAFF; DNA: TGCGCCAGCACCTTAGACAGGGAGAACACTGAAGCTTTCTTT
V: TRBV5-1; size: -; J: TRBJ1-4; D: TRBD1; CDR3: CASSLVGQGNEKLFF; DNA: TGCGCCAGCAGCTTGGTGGGACAGGGTAATGAAAAACTGTTTTTT
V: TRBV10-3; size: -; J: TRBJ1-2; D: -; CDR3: CAISDEVGGPRYGYTF; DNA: TGTGCCATCAGTGATGAGGTGGGGGGACCCCGCTATGGCTACACCTTC
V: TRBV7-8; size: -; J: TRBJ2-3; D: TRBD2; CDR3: CASSPRTSLHTQYF; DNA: TGTGCCAGCAGCCCTAGGACTAGCCTTCATACGCAGTATTTT
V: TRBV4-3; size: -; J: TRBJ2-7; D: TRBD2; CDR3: CASSQDWGGEYEQYF; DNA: TGCGCCAGCAGCCAAGATTGGGGGGGGGAATACGAGCAGTACTTC
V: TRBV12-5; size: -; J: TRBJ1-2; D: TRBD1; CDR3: CASGNGQGTEYGYTF; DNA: TGTGCTAGTGGCAATGGACAGGGGACCGAATATGGCTACACCTTC
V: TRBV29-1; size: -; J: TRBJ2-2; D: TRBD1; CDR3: CSVGTGMPGELFF; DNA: TGCAGCGTAGGGACAGGGATGCCCGGGGAGCTGTTTTTT
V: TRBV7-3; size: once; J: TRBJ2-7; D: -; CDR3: CASSSLRGASYEQYF; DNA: TGTGCCAGCAGCTCCCTCAGGGGTGCTTCCTACGAGCAGTACTTC
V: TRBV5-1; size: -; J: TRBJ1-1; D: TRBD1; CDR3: CASGTGGTEAFF; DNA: TGCGCCAGCGGGACAGGGGGCACTGAAGCTTTCTTT
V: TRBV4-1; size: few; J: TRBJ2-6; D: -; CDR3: CASSQERGSGANVLTF; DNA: TGCGCCAGCAGCCAAGAAAGGGGCTCTGGGGCCAACGTCCTGACTTTC
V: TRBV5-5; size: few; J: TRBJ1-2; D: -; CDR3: CASSPIPTIPVCTF; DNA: TGTGCCAGCAGCCCTATCCCGACAATCCCCGTTTGTACCTTC
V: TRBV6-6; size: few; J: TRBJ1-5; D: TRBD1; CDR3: CASSSPGQHQHF; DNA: TGTGCCAGCAGTTCCCCGGGACAGCACCAGCATTTT
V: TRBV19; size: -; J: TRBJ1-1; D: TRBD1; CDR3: CASSHRETGQSMNTEAFF; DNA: TGTGCCAGTAGTCACCGGGAGACAGGGCAAAGTATGAACACTGAAGCTTTCTTT
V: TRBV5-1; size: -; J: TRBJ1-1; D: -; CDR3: CASSFSQVGNTEAFF; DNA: TGCGCCAGCAGCTTTTCACAGGTTGGAAACACTGAAGCTTTCTTT
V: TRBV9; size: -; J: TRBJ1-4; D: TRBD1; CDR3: CASSPDHRGGNEKLFF; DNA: TGTGCCAGCAGCCCAGATCACAGGGGCGGCAATGAAAAACTGTTTTTT
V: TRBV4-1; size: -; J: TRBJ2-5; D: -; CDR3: CASRRTGEETQYF; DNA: TGCGCCAGCAGAAGGACTGGGGAAGAGACCCAGTACTTC
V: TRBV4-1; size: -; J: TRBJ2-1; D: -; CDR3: CASSQRDYNEQFF; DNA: TGCGCCAGCAGCCAGAGAGACTACAATGAGCAGTTCTTC
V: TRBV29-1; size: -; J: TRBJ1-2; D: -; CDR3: CSVVGRPNYGYTF; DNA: TGCAGCGTTGTGGGCCGACCCAACTATGGCTACACCTTC